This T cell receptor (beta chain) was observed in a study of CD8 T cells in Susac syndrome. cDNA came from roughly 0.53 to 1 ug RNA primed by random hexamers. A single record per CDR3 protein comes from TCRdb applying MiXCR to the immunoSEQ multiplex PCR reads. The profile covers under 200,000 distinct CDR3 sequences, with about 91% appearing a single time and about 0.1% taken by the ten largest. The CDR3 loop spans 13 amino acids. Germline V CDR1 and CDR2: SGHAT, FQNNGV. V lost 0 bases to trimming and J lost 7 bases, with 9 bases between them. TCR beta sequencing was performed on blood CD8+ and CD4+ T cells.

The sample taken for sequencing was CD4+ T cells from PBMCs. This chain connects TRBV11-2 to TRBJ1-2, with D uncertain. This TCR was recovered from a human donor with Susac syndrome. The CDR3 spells CASSLDNLGGYTF. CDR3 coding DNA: TGTGCCAGCAGCTTAGATAATTTGGGTGGCTACACCTTC.